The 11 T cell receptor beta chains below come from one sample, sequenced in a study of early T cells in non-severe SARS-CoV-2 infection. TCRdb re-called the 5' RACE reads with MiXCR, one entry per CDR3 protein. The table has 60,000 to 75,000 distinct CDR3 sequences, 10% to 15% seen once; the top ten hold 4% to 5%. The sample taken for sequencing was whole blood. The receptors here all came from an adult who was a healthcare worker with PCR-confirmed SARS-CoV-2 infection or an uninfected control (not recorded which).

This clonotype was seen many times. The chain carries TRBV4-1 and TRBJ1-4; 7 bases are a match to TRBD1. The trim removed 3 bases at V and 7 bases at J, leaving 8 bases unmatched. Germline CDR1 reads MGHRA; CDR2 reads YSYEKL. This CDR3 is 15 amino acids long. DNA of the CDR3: TGCGCCAGCAGCCAGACGTGGCAGGGGGGTGAAAAACTGTTTTTT. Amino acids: CASSQTWQGGEKLFF.

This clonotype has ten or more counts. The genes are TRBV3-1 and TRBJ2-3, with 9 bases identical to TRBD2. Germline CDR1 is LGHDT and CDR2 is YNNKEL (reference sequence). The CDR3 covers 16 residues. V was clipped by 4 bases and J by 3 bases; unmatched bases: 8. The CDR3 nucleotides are TGTGCCAGCAGCCCCCGACTAGCGGAGAGGACAGATACGCAGTATTTT. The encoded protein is CASSPRLAERTDTQYF.

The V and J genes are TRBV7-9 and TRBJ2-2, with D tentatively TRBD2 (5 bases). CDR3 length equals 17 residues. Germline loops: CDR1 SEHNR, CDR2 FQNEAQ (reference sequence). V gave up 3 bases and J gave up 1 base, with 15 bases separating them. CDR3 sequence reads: CASSFPTLAKNTGELFF. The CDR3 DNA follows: TGTGCCAGCAGCTTCCCGACTCTAGCTAAGAACACCGGGGAGCTGTTTTTT.

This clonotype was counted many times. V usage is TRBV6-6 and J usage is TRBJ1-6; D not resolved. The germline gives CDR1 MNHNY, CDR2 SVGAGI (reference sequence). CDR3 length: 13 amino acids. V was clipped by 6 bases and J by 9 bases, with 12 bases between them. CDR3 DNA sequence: TGTGCCAGCAGGGATGATTTCACTTCACCCCTCCACTTT. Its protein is CASRDDFTSPLHF.

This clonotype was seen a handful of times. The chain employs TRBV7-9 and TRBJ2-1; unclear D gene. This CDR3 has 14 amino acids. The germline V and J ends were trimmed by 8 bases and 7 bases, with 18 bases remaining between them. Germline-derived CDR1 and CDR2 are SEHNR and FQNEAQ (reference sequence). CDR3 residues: CASRRIGEVNEQFF. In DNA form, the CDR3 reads TGTGCCAGCCGTCGGATAGGTGAGGTAAATGAGCAGTTCTTC.

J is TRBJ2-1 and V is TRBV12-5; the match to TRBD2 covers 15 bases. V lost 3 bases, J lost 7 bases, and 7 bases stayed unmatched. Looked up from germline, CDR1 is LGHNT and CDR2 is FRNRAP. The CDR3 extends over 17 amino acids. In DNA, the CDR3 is TGTGCTAGTGGTTTAGGGACTAGCGGGAGGCTTAAAAATGAGCAGTTCTTC. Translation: CASGLGTSGRLKNEQFF.

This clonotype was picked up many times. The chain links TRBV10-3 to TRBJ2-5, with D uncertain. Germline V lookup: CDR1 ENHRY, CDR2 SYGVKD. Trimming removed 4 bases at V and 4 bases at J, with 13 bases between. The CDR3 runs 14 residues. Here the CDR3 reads CAISAPGGPETQYF. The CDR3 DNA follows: TGTGCCATCAGTGCCCCCGGCGGCCCAGAGACCCAGTACTTC.

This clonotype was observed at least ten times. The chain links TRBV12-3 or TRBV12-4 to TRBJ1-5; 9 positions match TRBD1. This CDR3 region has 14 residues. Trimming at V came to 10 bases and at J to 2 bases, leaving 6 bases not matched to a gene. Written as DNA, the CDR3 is TGTGCCAATCCGACAGGGGGGGGCAATCAGCCCCAGCATTTT. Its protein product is CANPTGGGNQPQHF.

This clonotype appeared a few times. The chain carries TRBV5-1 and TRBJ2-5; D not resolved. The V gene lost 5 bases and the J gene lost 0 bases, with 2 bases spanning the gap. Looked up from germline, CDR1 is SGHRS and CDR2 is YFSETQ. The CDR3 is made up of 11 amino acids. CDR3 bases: TGCGCCAGCAGGTACCAAGAGACCCAGTACTTC. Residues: CASRYQETQYF.

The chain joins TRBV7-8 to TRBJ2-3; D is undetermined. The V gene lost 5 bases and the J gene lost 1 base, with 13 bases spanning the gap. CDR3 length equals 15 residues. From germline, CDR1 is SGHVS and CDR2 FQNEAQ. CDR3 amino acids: CASSRDRRGTDTQYF. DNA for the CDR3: TGTGCCAGCAGCCGCGATCGAAGGGGCACAGATACGCAGTATTTT.

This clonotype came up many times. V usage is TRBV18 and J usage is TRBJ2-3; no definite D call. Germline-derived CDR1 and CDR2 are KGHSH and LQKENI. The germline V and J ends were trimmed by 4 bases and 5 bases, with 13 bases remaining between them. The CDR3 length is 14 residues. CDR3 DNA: TGTGCCAGCTCACAACAGTTTGGGCTAGATACGCAGTATTTT. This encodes CASSQQFGLDTQYF.